This T cell receptor (beta chain) was profiled in a study of T cell responses to AZD1222 COVID-19 vaccine. TCRdb's table, derived via immunoSEQ multiplex PCR, lists solely in-frame clones and lacks some. The table has 130,000 to 150,000 clones, 88% seen once; the top ten hold 2.2%. The J segment lost 1 base and the V segment lost 1 base, leaving 4 bases of the junction unmatched. This CDR3 has 16 amino acids. Germline-derived CDR1 and CDR2 are SGDLS and YYNGEE. The sample here was peripheral blood, taken on day 0 of AZD1222 vaccination. V and J are TRBV9 and TRBJ2-2, with TRBD2 identical over 7 bases. The clonotype comes from an adult in good health. CDR3 sequence: CASSVSPGGNTGELFF. CDR3 in DNA: TGTGCCAGCAGCGTATCTCCGGGAGGGAACACCGGGGAGCTGTTTTTT.